One and the same sample provided the 10 T cell receptor beta chains below, sequenced in a study of cytomegalovirus exposure and HLA in healthy donors. A multiplex PCR was run with 60 Vbeta primers and 13 Jbeta primers. Only in-frame clones appear in the TCRdb table, and some are missing; sequencing was by immunoSEQ multiplex PCR. Among 150,000 to 200,000 clones listed, about four fifths were seen once. Sequencing was carried out using PBMCs. The origin of the receptors is a woman aged 35 to 49 in good health and CMV-seronegative.

This clone was seen only once. The J gene is TRBJ1-5, the V gene TRBV7-2, with 10 bases aligning to TRBD1. In germline, CDR1 is SGHTA, CDR2 FQGNSA. Trimming at V came to 1 base and at J to 5 bases, leaving 2 bases not matched to a gene. This CDR3 spans 15 amino acids. CDR3 protein: CASSLVGTGDQPQHF. CDR3 bases: TGTGCCAGCAGCTTAGTTGGGACAGGGGATCAGCCCCAGCATTTT. Looking up the rest from reference TRBV7-2 and TRBJ1-5 gives the full variable domain: GAGVSQSPSNKVTEKGKDVELRCDPISGHTALYWYRQSLGQGLEFLIYFQGNSAPDKSGLPSDRFSAERTGGSVSTLTIQRTQQEDSAVYLCASSLVGTGDQPQHFGDGTRLSIL.

There are a few counts of this clone. The chain carries TRBV19 and TRBJ1-2, with 9 bases lining up with TRBD1. After removal of 5 bases from V and 4 bases from J, the junction contained 8 bases not matched to a gene. The CDR3 loop spans 15 amino acids. Germline CDR1 is LNHDA and CDR2 is SQIVND (reference sequence). The CDR3 DNA reads TGTGCCAGTAGTCCGCGGGACAGGGCGACCTATGGCTACACCTTC. Translated, it gives CASSPRDRATYGYTF. The full variable domain, with the rest looked up from reference TRBV19 and TRBJ1-2, is DGGITQSPKYLFRKEGQNVTLSCEQNLNHDAMYWYRQDPGQGLRLIYYSQIVNDFQKGDIAEGYSVSREKKESFPLTVTSAQKNPTAFYLCASSPRDRATYGYTFGSGTRLTVV.

J is TRBJ2-1 and V is TRBV11-3, with D possibly TRBD1 on 6 matching bases. The germline gives CDR1 SGHNT, CDR2 YENEEA. Trimming removed 7 bases at V and 10 bases at J, with 11 bases between. The CDR3 extends over 11 amino acids. The CDR3 bases are TGTGCCAGCACCATGGACAGCGAGCAGTTCTTC. As protein: CASTMDSEQFF.

V is TRBV6-1 and J is TRBJ2-5; D is uncertain. With 3 bases removed from V and 3 bases from J, the gap between germline ends came to 8 bases. The CDR3 extends over 13 amino acids. Germline CDR1 MNHNS, CDR2 SASEGT. This CDR3 is CASSDANEETQYF. The CDR3 DNA sequence: TGTGCCAGCAGTGACGCGAACGAAGAGACCCAGTACTTC.

The chain is built from TRBV2 and TRBJ2-1; 9 positions agree with TRBD2. From germline, CDR1 is SNHLY and CDR2 FYNNEI. This CDR3 spans 15 amino acids. The ends lost 7 bases at V and 3 bases at J; junction bases unmatched: 7. The CDR3 sequence is CASTEETSGYNEQFF. CDR3 nucleotide sequence: TGTGCCAGCACCGAAGAGACTAGCGGCTACAATGAGCAGTTCTTC.

This chain connects TRBV19 to TRBJ2-7, with D possibly matching TRBD1 (5 bases). CDR1 and CDR2 (germline): LNHDA, SQIVND (reference sequence). The CDR3 is made up of 14 amino acids. Deletions cut 4 bases from V and 4 bases from J, with 14 bases between. CDR3 loop: CASSTGQGGYEQYF. The CDR3 bases are TGTGCCAGTAGTACAGGGCAGGGCGGTTACGAGCAGTACTTC.

The rearrangement joins TRBV28 to TRBJ1-4, with 10 bases fitting TRBD1. The CDR3 sequence is 15 residues long. With 5 bases clipped from V and 8 bases from J, the junction kept 8 bases outside the gene matches. Germline CDR1 MDHEN, CDR2 SYDVKM. Written as DNA, the CDR3 is TGTGCCAGCAGTAGAGCCGGGACAGGGGACGAAAAACTGTTTTTT. This sequence encodes CASSRAGTGDEKLFF. Variable domain in full (rest from reference TRBV28 and TRBJ1-4): DVKVTQSSRYLVKRTGEKVFLECVQDMDHENMFWYRQDPGLGLRLIYFSYDVKMKEKGDIPEGYSVSREKKERFSLILESASTNQTSMYLCASSRAGTGDEKLFFGSGTQLSVL.

The gene calls are TRBV30 and TRBJ1-2; 11 bases are shared with TRBD1. Trimming at V came to 1 base and at J to 5 bases, leaving 6 bases not matched to a gene. Germline-derived CDR1 and CDR2 are GTSNPN and SVGIG (reference sequence). This CDR3 region has 15 residues. CDR3 in amino acids: CAWSAGTGGWYGYTF. CDR3 DNA sequence: TGTGCCTGGAGTGCCGGGACAGGGGGTTGGTATGGCTACACCTTC.

This chain uses TRBV6-1 with TRBJ1-5; possible D gene TRBD1, 6 bases. The CDR3 sequence is 17 residues long. Looked up from germline, CDR1 is MNHNS and CDR2 is SASEGT. Trimming pared 4 bases from V and 7 bases from J, leaving 23 bases between. The CDR3 DNA follows: TGTGCCAGCAGTGGATACGGGGACACTCGGTCGGGCCAGCCCCAGCATTTT. This translates into CASSGYGDTRSGQPQHF.

The chain has TRBV6-5 and TRBJ1-1; D is undetermined. The CDR3 runs 13 residues. The V and J ends lost 6 bases and 5 bases respectively, with 13 bases between them. Germline lookup yields CDR1 MNHEY and CDR2 SVGAGI. The CDR3 loop is CASSHLGRTEAFF. Here the CDR3 DNA reads TGTGCCAGCAGCCACCTAGGGAGAACTGAAGCTTTCTTT.